These 25 T cell receptor beta chains were sequenced from one sample in a study of cytomegalovirus exposure and HLA in healthy donors. PCR amplification relied on 60 Vbeta primers (plus 13 Jbeta primers). Repertoires were generated with immunoSEQ multiplex PCR, while TCRdb's copy carries only in-frame clones and drops some. The sample has tens of thousands of clones; around three quarters are singletons. Sequencing was performed on PBMCs. The receptors come from a woman aged 35 to 49 in good health and CMV-seropositive.

The V and J genes are TRBV27 and TRBJ1-6; TRBD1 agrees at 7 bases. The CDR3 consists of 16 residues. Germline loops: CDR1 MNHEY, CDR2 SMNVEV (reference sequence). Germline trimming cut 7 bases from V and 0 bases from J; bases unmatched to any gene: 6. The CDR3 protein is CASKFDRDSYNSPLHF. CDR3 coding DNA: TGTGCCAGCAAATTCGACAGGGACTCCTATAATTCACCCCTCCACTTT.

The chain joins TRBV5-4 to TRBJ1-2, with D possibly matching TRBD1 (5 bases). The CDR3 runs to 15 residues. The germline V gene encodes CDR1 SGHNT and CDR2 YYREEE (reference sequence). Between the trimmed V and J ends, which lost 4 bases and 8 bases, there was a span of 21 bases. The CDR3 DNA is TGTGCCAGCAGCCTCCCAATGGGGGACGGAGGGGGCTACACCTTC. This sequence encodes CASSLPMGDGGGYTF.

The sample holds a few counts of this clone. The chain uses TRBV5-6 and TRBJ2-7; D unclear. This CDR3 contains 14 residues. Germline lookup yields CDR1 SGHDT and CDR2 YYEEEE. The ends were cut back, 4 bases at V and 2 bases at J, with 13 bases in the middle. In nucleotides, the CDR3 is TGTGCCAGCAGCACCGTACTTCCACCCTACGAGCAGTACTTC. Residues: CASSTVLPPYEQYF.

The chain uses TRBV28 and TRBJ2-1; 7 positions agree with TRBD1. The CDR3 covers 17 residues. J lost 6 bases, V lost 6 bases, and 17 bases had no gene match. The germline V gene has CDR1 MDHEN and CDR2 SYDVKM. CDR3: CASRTQQGDQVFNEQFF. For the CDR3, the DNA is TGTGCCAGCAGGACTCAGCAGGGGGACCAAGTTTTCAATGAGCAGTTCTTC.

The chain couples TRBV19 to TRBJ1-5; D gene uncertain. Looked up from germline, CDR1 is LNHDA and CDR2 is SQIVND (reference sequence). CDR3 length: 14 residues. The germline V and J ends were trimmed by 3 bases and 9 bases, with 15 bases remaining between them. The CDR3 reads CASSIMAGEWPQHF. DNA of the CDR3: TGTGCCAGTAGTATCATGGCCGGGGAGTGGCCCCAGCATTTT.

V is TRBV5-8 and J is TRBJ2-3; the D gene is possibly TRBD1 (6 bases). CDR1 is SGHTS, CDR2 YDEGEE, per germline. This CDR3 is built from 16 residues. The ends were cut back, 3 bases at V and 6 bases at J, with 20 bases in the middle. Written as DNA, the CDR3 is TGTGCCAGCAGCTCGTCCGGGACATCGAATGCGGATACGCAGTATTTT. This sequence encodes CASSSSGTSNADTQYF. The full variable domain, in which reference TRBV5-8 and TRBJ2-3 provide the parts outside the CDR3, is EAGVTQSPTHLIKTRGQQATLRCSPISGHTSVYWYQQALGLGLQFLLWYDEGEERNRGNFPPRFSGRQFPNYSSELNVNALELEDSALYLCASSSSGTSNADTQYFGPGTRLTVL.

The chain combines TRBV30 with TRBJ1-5; maybe TRBD1 (6 bases). V lost 5 bases to trimming and J lost 2 bases, with 10 bases between them. This CDR3 contains 13 residues. Germline V CDR1 and CDR2: GTSNPN, SVGIG (reference sequence). The CDR3 region has the DNA TGTGCCTGGGCAGGGGATGGCAATCAGCCCCAGCATTTT. Translation: CAWAGDGNQPQHF.

The chain couples TRBV7-9 to TRBJ2-5; 8 bases line up with TRBD1. The J call may be incorrect, as the DNA end agrees better with TRBJ2-7. Germline CDR1 SEHNR, CDR2 FQNEAQ (reference sequence). The CDR3 extends over 15 amino acids. CDR3 amino acids: CASSVGQGARYEQYF. The CDR3 nucleotides are TGTGCCAGCAGCGTAGGTCAGGGGGCGCGGTACGAGCAGTACTTC.

The rearrangement uses TRBV6-6 and TRBJ2-5; D remains ambiguous. TRBJ2-7 explains the end of the DNA better; the J call may be wrong. The CDR3 totals 12 residues. Looked up from germline, CDR1 is MNHNY and CDR2 is SVGAGI (reference sequence). CDR3 coding DNA: TGTGCCAGCAGTTACTCTCCCTACGAGCAGTACTTC. It translates to CASSYSPYEQYF.

This chain joins TRBV6-5 and TRBJ2-7; a possible D gene is TRBD1 (6 bases). Germline CDR1 reads MNHEY; CDR2 reads SVGAGI. The CDR3 runs 13 residues. Between the trimmed V and J ends, which lost 4 bases and 5 bases, there was a span of 12 bases. The CDR3 spells CASSLVQGHEQYF. The CDR3 DNA sequence: TGTGCCAGCAGTTTAGTACAGGGCCACGAGCAGTACTTC.

In this sample, this clone turned up once. The chain joins TRBV28 to TRBJ2-3; D possibly corresponds to TRBD2 (5 bases). The length of the CDR3 is 14 residues. Looked up from germline, CDR1 is MDHEN and CDR2 is SYDVKM. The V end was cut by 2 bases, the J end by 4 bases, with 10 bases between. The CDR3 nucleotides are TGTGCCAGCAGTTTAATGGGAGATGCAGATACGCAGTATTTT. Translating it yields CASSLMGDADTQYF.

V is TRBV29-1 and J is TRBJ1-4, with D hard to call. V shed 6 bases and J shed 0 bases, with 11 bases lying between them. Germline CDR1 reads SQVTM; CDR2 reads ANQGSEA. CDR3 length: 14 amino acids. CDR3 amino acids: CSVSVGATNEKLFF. The CDR3 DNA is TGCAGCGTCTCTGTGGGAGCAACTAATGAAAAACTGTTTTTT.

The chain uses TRBV5-8 and TRBJ2-7; 10 bases align to TRBD2. Germline V gene lookup returns CDR1 SGHTS and CDR2 YDEGEE. This CDR3 is built from 17 residues. The V segment lost 0 bases and the J segment 3 bases; nucleotides outside the gene matches: 9. The CDR3 nucleotides read TGTGCCAGCAGCTTGGGGCTAGCGGGAGACCCGGTCTACGAGCAGTACTTC. Amino acids: CASSLGLAGDPVYEQYF.

The chain links TRBV6-6 to TRBJ2-7, with 9 bases aligning to TRBD1. The junction had 2 bases not matched to a gene; V was cut back by 8 bases and J by 3 bases. The CDR3 is 12 residues long. Germline assignment: CDR1 MNHNY and CDR2 SVGAGI (reference sequence). CDR3 coding DNA: TGTGCCAGCGGACAGGGGAACTACGAGCAGTACTTC. This gives the protein CASGQGNYEQYF.

This sequence joins TRBV5-1 and TRBJ2-7; maybe TRBD2 (5 bases). The CDR3 extends over 14 amino acids. Trimming cost V 0 bases and J 5 bases, with 12 bases left between them. The germline V gene encodes CDR1 SGHRS and CDR2 YFSETQ. The CDR3: CASSLGPSGNEQYF. Written as DNA, the CDR3 is TGCGCCAGCAGCTTGGGCCCTTCGGGGAACGAGCAGTACTTC. Based on the CDR3 plus reference TRBV5-1 and TRBJ2-7, the full variable domain is KAGVTQTPRYLIKTRGQQVTLSCSPISGHRSVSWYQQTPGQGLQFLFEYFSETQRNKGNFPGRFSGRQFSNSRSEMNVSTLELGDSALYLCASSLGPSGNEQYFGPGTRLTVT.

The rearrangement links TRBV27 to TRBJ2-1, with 7 bases that match TRBD2. Trimming cost V 2 bases and J 6 bases; bases outside gene matches: 13. This CDR3 has 17 amino acids. Germline-derived CDR1 and CDR2 are MNHEY and SMNVEV (reference sequence). CDR3 in DNA: TGTGCCAGCAGTTTACCCCCATATGCGGGAGTCCCCAATGAGCAGTTCTTC. Translating gives CASSLPPYAGVPNEQFF.

This clone occurred a few times. The gene calls are TRBV5-8 and TRBJ2-7; 13 bases agree with TRBD2. V lost 3 bases, J lost 5 bases, and 2 bases stayed unmatched. From germline, CDR1 is SGHTS and CDR2 YDEGEE. The CDR3 length is 14 residues. The CDR3 region is CASSWTSGSHEQYF. CDR3 DNA sequence: TGTGCCAGCAGCTGGACTAGCGGGAGCCACGAGCAGTACTTC.

The V gene is TRBV7-8, the J gene TRBJ2-7; 7 bases map to TRBD2. With V trimmed by 5 bases and J by 2 bases, 6 bases remained unmatched. The germline CDR1 and CDR2 sequences are SGHVS and FQNEAQ. The CDR3 loop spans 14 amino acids. This CDR3 is CASSRGSGTYEQYF. The DNA of the CDR3 is TGTGCCAGCAGCCGGGGGAGCGGGACCTACGAGCAGTACTTC.

The rearrangement joins TRBV27 to TRBJ2-5; TRBD1 aligns across 7 bases. The last part of the DNA fits TRBJ2-7 better; the J call may be wrong. The length of the CDR3 is 14 residues. Germline values: CDR1 MNHEY, CDR2 SMNVEV (reference sequence). As DNA, the CDR3 is TGTGCCAGCAGGTTAGCAGGGGGTTTCTACGAGCAGTACTTC. Protein sequence: CASRLAGGFYEQYF.

The chain links TRBV19 to TRBJ2-5; 9 positions agree with TRBD1. Germline loops: CDR1 LNHDA, CDR2 SQIVND (reference sequence). There are 14 residues in the CDR3. V was clipped by 4 bases and J by 5 bases; unmatched bases: 5. CDR3 sequence reads: CASSKGQGAETQYF. DNA for the CDR3: TGTGCCAGTAGTAAGGGACAGGGTGCGGAGACCCAGTACTTC.

The chain carries TRBV5-8 and TRBJ2-1, with 9 positions matching TRBD2. Germline CDR1 is SGHTS and CDR2 is YDEGEE. V shed 1 base, J shed 3 bases, and the junction held 11 bases outside the gene matches. The CDR3 spans 18 residues. CDR3: CASSLWEAGGLFYNEQFF. In nucleotides, the CDR3 is TGTGCCAGCAGCTTGTGGGAAGCGGGAGGTTTGTTCTACAATGAGCAGTTCTTC.

This clone was detected a few times. The chain has TRBV11-3 and TRBJ2-1; D is unresolved. The V and J ends lost 0 bases and 5 bases respectively, with 5 bases between them. The germline V gene has CDR1 SGHNT and CDR2 YENEEA. CDR3 length: 13 amino acids. CDR3: CASSLDPNNEQFF. DNA for the CDR3: TGTGCCAGCAGCTTAGACCCTAACAATGAGCAGTTCTTC. Combining the CDR3 with reference TRBV11-3 and TRBJ2-1 gives the whole variable domain EAGVVQSPRYKIIEKKQPVAFWCNPISGHNTLYWYLQNLGQGPELLIRYENEEAVDDSQLPKDRFSAERLKGVDSTLKIQPAELGDSAVYLCASSLDPNNEQFFGPGTRLTVL.

V and J are TRBV7-2 and TRBJ1-2; TRBD1 matches 9 bases. CDR1 is SGHTA and CDR2 is FQGNSA in the germline V gene. The CDR3 spans 17 residues. Germline trimming cut 3 bases from V and 5 bases from J; bases unmatched to any gene: 13. The CDR3 DNA sequence: TGTGCCAGCAGCTTCCGACTAAATCCCGGGACAGGGTATGGCTACACCTTC. Translating gives CASSFRLNPGTGYGYTF.

The rearrangement joins TRBV6-5 to TRBJ1-6; TRBD1 matches 9 bases. The V gene end was trimmed by 7 bases and the J gene end by 10 bases; junction bases not matched to a gene: 8. Germline V lookup: CDR1 MNHEY, CDR2 SVGAGI. This CDR3 spans 14 amino acids. This CDR3 reads CASTAGTGRSPLHF. CDR3 bases: TGTGCCAGCACCGCCGGGACAGGGAGATCACCCCTCCACTTT.

The V gene is TRBV6-5, the J gene TRBJ2-1; 8 positions agree with TRBD2. J gave up 9 bases and V 4 bases, and 11 bases lay outside the gene matches. The CDR3 is made up of 15 amino acids. Germline V gene sequence: CDR1 MNHEY, CDR2 SVGAGI. The CDR3 region is CASSSAGTRSGEQFF. Written as DNA, the CDR3 is TGTGCCAGCAGTTCGGCCGGGACTAGGTCGGGTGAGCAGTTCTTC.